A single sample gave rise to the 7 T cell receptor beta chains below, sequenced in a study of tumour-infiltrating T cells in Burkitt lymphoma. Produced via immunoSEQ multiplex PCR; TCRdb's table is partial and in-frame only. This table has some 7,800 clones, 73% appearing once. The specimen sequenced was tumor tissue. The receptors were gathered from a human donor with diffuse large B-cell lymphoma.

The gene calls are TRBV5-4 and TRBJ2-5, with 10 bases matching TRBD2. CDR1 and CDR2 from the germline V gene are SGHNT and YYREEE (reference sequence). J gave up 2 bases and V 4 bases, and 8 bases lay outside the gene matches. The CDR3 runs 16 residues. The CDR3 loop is CASSPGASGGQETQYF. In DNA, the CDR3 is TGTGCCAGCAGCCCCGGCGCTAGCGGGGGTCAAGAGACCCAGTACTTC.

This clone has more than one count but fewer than ten. The chain has TRBV18 and TRBJ2-5, with no clear D. The length of the CDR3 is 13 residues. The V gene's germline CDR1 is KGHSH and CDR2 LQKENI. The V end lost 3 bases, the J end lost 5 bases, and 10 bases lay between the germline ends. The CDR3 bases are TGTGCCAGCTCACCGGGGTTAGGTGAGACCCAGTACTTC. Its protein product is CASSPGLGETQYF.

The rearrangement links TRBV2 to TRBJ2-3; D unresolved. Germline CDR1 reads SNHLY; CDR2 reads FYNNEI. The CDR3 runs to 13 residues. Trimming left V 4 bases short and J 5 bases short, with 10 bases between. In DNA form, the CDR3 reads TGTGCCAGCAGTGGGGGTACGGGAGATACGCAGTATTTT. It yields the protein CASSGGTGDTQYF.

The genes are TRBV2 and TRBJ1-1; the D is unclear. The CDR3 runs 11 residues. Germline CDR1 and CDR2: SNHLY and FYNNEI. The V end was cut by 7 bases, the J end by 7 bases, with 10 bases between. The CDR3 DNA is TGTGCCAGCACTACGAAAGTTGAAGCTTTCTTT. It encodes CASTTKVEAFF.

By share, this clone ranks as medium-sized. This chain connects TRBV27 to TRBJ1-1, with D uncertain. The CDR3 length is 13 residues. V dropped 0 bases and J dropped 0 bases, with 2 bases sitting between them. Germline CDR1 reads MNHEY; CDR2 reads SMNVEV (reference sequence). The CDR3 DNA sequence: TGTGCCAGCAGTTTATCGGTGAACACTGAAGCTTTCTTT. Its translation: CASSLSVNTEAFF.

Judged by abundance, this clone is medium-sized. This sample includes further DNA sequences coding for the same CDR3. CDR3 DNA: TGTGCCAGCTCACCTGACAGGGCCAACACTGAAGCTTTCTTT. Translating it yields CASSPDRANTEAFF. The rearrangement uses TRBV18 and TRBJ1-1; TRBD1 matches at 7 bases. Trimming at V came to 3 bases and at J to 2 bases, leaving 3 bases not matched to a gene. This CDR3 has 14 amino acids. Germline V gives CDR1 KGHSH, CDR2 LQKENI. The entire variable domain, with the rest obtained from reference TRBV18 and TRBJ1-1, is as follows: NAGVMQNPRHLVRRRGQEARLRCSPMKGHSHVYWYRQLPEEGLKFMVYLQKENIIDESGMPKERFSAEFPKEGPSILRIQQVVRGDSAAYFCASSPDRANTEAFFGQGTRLTVV.

V and J are TRBV7-2 and TRBJ1-4; 10 bases are shared with TRBD1. CDR3 length: 14 amino acids. With 5 bases clipped from V and 7 bases from J, the junction kept 4 bases outside the gene matches. Per the germline V gene, CDR1 is SGHTA and CDR2 is FQGNSA. CDR3 protein: CASSRQGALEKLFF. The CDR3 DNA reads TGTGCCAGCAGCCGACAGGGGGCGCTTGAAAAACTGTTTTTT.